This TCR beta chain stems from a study of breast tumors, draining lymph nodes, adjacent tissues (dated by TCRdb to 2016 to 2017). Notes on the research overall: TCR beta repertoires were compared across tumor, adjacent nontumor tissue and axillary lymph nodes obtained from breast cancer patients. In human breast cancer, the study set out to assess how tumor, surrounding tissue and draining lymph node repertoires relate to one another and whether T cells might be exchanged between them.

Lymph node samples were obtained from the axillary draining lymph nodes of breast cancer patients. What the research found in general, with its limitations: The data were judged consistent with most tumor T cells deriving from the lymph node and then expanding within tumor tissue. Tumor and nontumor tissue repertoires were found to be significantly more similar in luminal-like than in basal-like breast cancer. The conclusion that tumor T cells originate in lymph nodes was framed as consistent with a hypothesis rather than directly demonstrated. Tumor T-cell repertoires showed less diversity than lymph node repertoires and more diversity than nontumor tissue repertoires, and tumor T-cell repertoires showed preferential V and J gene usage.

At least ten counts were recorded for this clonotype. The antigen it binds to is not known. Nothing much larger sits one base from this clone, and base qualities are not available. Sequencing took place on an Illumina HiSeq 2000. Multiplex PCR amplification was used to build the TCR beta chain libraries. The amplified TCR beta chain products were analyzed by high-throughput sequencing. TCRdb cleaned the public reads at Q25 with fastp, built clones with MiXCR and kept in-frame beta chains. Entries that share a CDR3 protein sequence are merged under the most common genes and DNA. Across this sample there are 100,000 or so distinct CDR3 sequences, with 20% to 25% seen only once. The top ten clonotypes cover more than 0.9% of the sample. In the germline V gene, CDR1 corresponds to SGHTS and CDR2 to YDEGEE. The CDR3 has 15 amino acids, counting the end cysteine and phenylalanine. Only the CDR3 portion is preserved as DNA: 45 bases, with reading frame beginning at the first base. V is trimmed back by 2 bases and J by 5 bases, and the junction contains 4 bases that no gene match accounts for.

The chain employs TRBV5-8 and TRBJ2-2, with 9 middle bases fitting TRBD1. The sequenced material came from axillary lymph node tissue. This TCR was sampled from a female donor with breast cancer. Some clones in this sample may be carry-over from other donors' samples. For the CDR3, the sequence is CASSLGTGRTGELFF. The nucleotides read TGTGCCAGCAGCTTAGGGACAGGGAGGACCGGGGAGCTGTTTTTT.